According to its frequency, the clone carrying this T cell receptor (beta chain) is medium-sized. Its antigen is as yet unknown. The sample originates from a study of T cell clusters in autoimmune cytopenias. Study results and limitations: Primary autoimmune cytopenia patients appeared to lack physiological T cell clusters present in healthy donors.

In germline, CDR1 is MNHEY, CDR2 SVGAGI. The CDR3 is made up of 15 amino acids. One tube held mixed TRB-A and TRB-B primer pools for touch-down PCR. TCRdb reworked the multiplex PCR reads into one entry per CDR3 protein, no DNA. This table lists about 8,300 distinct CDR3 sequences. Each sample's input was 250 ng genomic DNA, some 38,000 genome equivalents. The receptor's source is a human donor with an autoimmune cytopenia or autoimmune hepatitis (not recorded which). Specimen: peripheral blood. This chain joins TRBV6-5 and TRBJ1-6; TCRdb's D gene call, TRBD1, goes unchecked for lack of DNA. The CDR3 region is CASTRVAGANSPLHF.